The source of this T cell receptor beta chain is a study of T cell responses to AZD1222 COVID-19 vaccine. The study's findings and limits: White British people made up most donors, females outnumbered males, and clonal diversity was possibly underestimated. Unmutated regions of variants are reportedly targeted by nearly half of spike-specific TCRs.

As for this clone: Antigen unknown.

Trimming removed 5 bases at V and 8 bases at J, with 18 bases between. This CDR3 spans 15 amino acids. Germline-derived CDR1 and CDR2 are SGHTA and FQGNSA. Data came from immunoSEQ multiplex PCR; TCRdb stores just in-frame clones and leaves some out. The repertoire holds around 76,000 clones, with around 83% as singletons. Sequenced here: peripheral blood, sampled on day 0 of AZD1222 vaccination. This TCR derives from an adult in good health. This rearrangement joins TRBV7-2 to TRBJ1-4, with D uncertain. This CDR3 reads CASSQVEAGDEKLFF. As DNA, the CDR3 is TGTGCCAGCAGCCAGGTGGAGGCAGGAGACGAAAAACTGTTTTTT. The variable domain in full, completed from reference TRBV7-2 and TRBJ1-4, reads GAGVSQSPSNKVTEKGKDVELRCDPISGHTALYWYRQSLGQGLEFLIYFQGNSAPDKSGLPSDRFSAERTGGSVSTLTIQRTQQEDSAVYLCASSQVEAGDEKLFFGSGTQLSVL.